Listed below are T cell receptor beta chains from one sample, sequenced in a study of beta chain features in type 1 diabetes. Profiled with immunoSEQ multiplex PCR; TCRdb holds only in-frame clones, not every one. The sample yields under 800,000 clones, around 15% seen once. Sequenced input: naive CD4+ T cells from blood. The receptors were sampled from a man younger than 35 in good health. CDR3s include the opening cysteine and the closing phenylalanine or tryptophan. The D gene is left open where the match is weak. Not every row has a clone size; where given, it reads once, few, many or a size class.

abundance	v_gene	j_gene	d_gene	CDR3nt	CDR3aa
NA	TRBV4-3	TRBJ2-6	NA	TGCGCCAGCAGCCAAGATCTACAGGACGTTGTCTCTGGGGCCAACGTCCTGACTTTC	CASSQDLQDVVSGANVLTF
NA	TRBV6-6	TRBJ2-3	NA	TGTGCCAGCGCAAGAGGGGGGTTTCAAACAGATACGCAGTATTTT	CASARGGFQTDTQYF
NA	TRBV5-4	TRBJ2-4	TRBD1	TGTGCCAGCAGCTGGCCGGGACAGGGGTCTTTAGCCAAAAACATTCAGTACTTC	CASSWPGQGSLAKNIQYF
NA	TRBV11-3	TRBJ2-4	NA	TGTGCCAGCAGCCAGGACCGGAACATTCAGTACTTC	CASSQDRNIQYF
NA	TRBV28	TRBJ2-7	NA	TGTGCCAGCAGTTTACCCAGCGGTTCCTACGAGCAGTACTTC	CASSLPSGSYEQYF
few	TRBV6-5	TRBJ1-1	NA	TGTGCCAGCAGATCTGGACGGCCGAACACTGAAGCTTTCTTT	CASRSGRPNTEAFF
NA	TRBV6-5	TRBJ2-2	NA	TGTGCCAGCAGTTACTCGGGGCTGAACACCGGGGAGCTGTTTTTT	CASSYSGLNTGELFF
NA	TRBV28	TRBJ1-5	NA	TGTGCCAGCAGAGGAGTCGAGGGTCTTCAGCCCCAGCATTTT	CASRGVEGLQPQHF
NA	TRBV25-1	TRBJ2-3	NA	TGTGCCAGCAGTGAGAGGGGAGATACGCAGTATTTT	CASSERGDTQYF
NA	TRBV10-3	TRBJ2-5	NA	TGTGCCATCAGTGAGTCGAAGGGGTCCGAGACCCAGTACTTC	CAISESKGSETQYF
few	TRBV28	TRBJ2-7	TRBD1	TGTGCCAGCAGTTTACTGGGACAGGGTGACTACGAGCAGTACTTC	CASSLLGQGDYEQYF
NA	TRBV7-2	TRBJ2-7	NA	TGTGCCAGCAGCTTATCACCTGATTTCTACGAGCAGTACTTC	CASSLSPDFYEQYF
few	TRBV6-6	TRBJ1-2	NA	TGTGCCAGCAGTTCAAAGGTTGGCTACACCTTC	CASSSKVGYTF
many	TRBV5-4	TRBJ2-5	NA	TGTGCCAGCAGCTTGGTTGGACGCGCCCAAGAGACCCAGTACTTC	CASSLVGRAQETQYF
NA	TRBV7-3	TRBJ2-2	NA	TGTGCCAGCAGCTTAATGGACCCCCTGGGGACCGGGGAGCTGTTTTTT	CASSLMDPLGTGELFF
NA	TRBV2	TRBJ2-7	NA	TGTGCCAGCGGGAGACAGGTCAAGGAGCAGTACTTC	CASGRQVKEQYF
NA	TRBV7-6	TRBJ2-7	NA	TGTGCCAGCAGCTTGGAAAAGACTTACGAGCAGTACTTC	CASSLEKTYEQYF
NA	TRBV11-3	TRBJ2-7	NA	TGTGCCAGCAGCTATGTACAGGGTTACGAGCAGTACTTC	CASSYVQGYEQYF
NA	TRBV7-2	TRBJ2-3	NA	TGTGCCAGCAGCTTAGGTCCCCCAGTTAGCACAGATACGCAGTATTTT	CASSLGPPVSTDTQYF
NA	TRBV28	TRBJ2-1	NA	TGTGCCAGCCGGTTTAAAGGTCCCCCTCCGTTCTTC	CASRFKGPPPFF
few	TRBV7-2	TRBJ2-1	TRBD1	TGTGCCAGCAGCTCATCAGGACAGGTCTACAATGAGCAGTTCTTC	CASSSSGQVYNEQFF
few	TRBV5-4	TRBJ1-4	TRBD1	TGTGCCAGCAGCACAGGGGTAGGAGGTGAAAAACTGTTTTTT	CASSTGVGGEKLFF
few	TRBV4-2	TRBJ2-7	TRBD1	TGTGCCAGCAGCCAAGACAGGACAGGGAAGTACTTC	CASSQDRTGKYF
few	TRBV10-3	TRBJ2-5	NA	TGTGCCATCAGTGAGTCGTCTGCGCAAGAGACCCAGTACTTC	CAISESSAQETQYF
few	TRBV29-1	TRBJ2-3	NA	TGCAGCGTTCCACAAACGTGGGGAACCACAGATACGCAGTATTTT	CSVPQTWGTTDTQYF
NA	TRBV9	TRBJ2-5	TRBD2	TGTGCCAGCAGCGTAGGCGGACGCGGGAGGGGGACCCAGTACTTC	CASSVGGRGRGTQYF
few	TRBV5-1	TRBJ1-1	NA	TGCGCCAGCAGCTGGGAGGGGCGGGAGAACACTGAAGCTTTCTTT	CASSWEGRENTEAFF
once	TRBV4-3	TRBJ1-6	NA	TGCGCCAGCAGCCAAGATTCTTCACCCCTCCACTTT	CASSQDSSPLHF
few	TRBV28	TRBJ1-1	TRBD1	TGTGCCAGCAGTCCGAAAGACAGGGTCAACACTGAAGCTTTCTTT	CASSPKDRVNTEAFF
NA	TRBV5-1	TRBJ2-7	NA	TGCGCCAGCAGCTCAAGTCTCTCGGACAGCGGCTACGAGCAGTACTTC	CASSSSLSDSGYEQYF
few	TRBV5-1	TRBJ1-4	TRBD1	TGCGCCAGCTCGCTTGGGACAGGGGATGAAAAACTGTTTTTT	CASSLGTGDEKLFF
few	TRBV7-9	TRBJ1-3	NA	TGTGCCAGCAGCTTACCAGGGCCTGGAAACACCATATATTTT	CASSLPGPGNTIYF
NA	TRBV2	TRBJ2-2	TRBD2	TGTGCCAGCAGCCAAAGAGGACTAGCGGGAGTGCCCGCCACCGGGGAGCTGTTTTTT	CASSQRGLAGVPATGELFF
few	TRBV6-5	TRBJ2-1	TRBD2	TGTGCCAGCACCCGACTAGCCAATGAGCAGTTCTTC	CASTRLANEQFF
few	TRBV7-3	TRBJ2-1	TRBD2	TGTGCCAGCACCATGCTAGCGGGGAGCAATGAGCAGTTCTTC	CASTMLAGSNEQFF
few	TRBV30	TRBJ1-5	NA	TGTGCCTGGAGTTTACAGGGTGGCCAGCCCCAGCATTTT	CAWSLQGGQPQHF